The clone carrying this T cell receptor (beta chain) has a count of ten or more. This entry is derived from a study of T cells in Graves' hyperthyroidism and ophthalmopathy. On the study more broadly: Any treatment followed the collection of peripheral blood at initial diagnosis.

Amplification of TCR beta CDR3 regions was performed using RNA transcripts as template. HTBI primers were employed in a first-round RT-PCR of the TCR CDR3. One entry per CDR3 protein results from TCRdb running MiXCR on the multiplex PCR reads. Of nearly 600,000 distinct CDR3 sequences detected, more than 11% appear once; the ten largest clones hold roughly 5.7%. With 7 bases removed from V and 2 bases from J, the gap between germline ends came to 9 bases. Per germline, CDR1 LGHDT and CDR2 YNNKEL (reference sequence). This CDR3 has 13 residues. Sequencing used blood. V gene TRBV3-1 combines with J gene TRBJ1-5; perhaps TRBD1 as D (5 bases). This TCR was recovered from a woman younger than 45 with Graves' hyperthyroidism that later progressed to Graves' ophthalmopathy. In DNA, the CDR3 is TGTGCCAGCAAGGGAGGGGGCAATCAGCCCCAGCATTTT. Residues: CASKGGGNQPQHF.